This T cell receptor beta chain was found in a study of cytomegalovirus exposure and HLA in healthy donors. Study results and caveats: Presence/absence comparisons presumed near-even sequencing depth among donors. Later genetic work tied a missense DCLRE1C variant to beta-chain V and J trimming. Some TCR beta chains (164 of them) were listed as cytomegalovirus-associated. Reportedly, cytomegalovirus status was diagnosed with high sensitivity and specificity.

This PCR relied on a set of 60 Vbeta primers and 13 Jbeta primers. Repertoires were generated with immunoSEQ multiplex PCR, while TCRdb's copy carries only in-frame clones and drops some. The profile shows 130,000 or so clones, about four fifths of them singletons. Worth noting for this clone: Its target is not known.

Sequenced: PBMCs. The TCR was taken from a man younger than 40 in good health and CMV-seronegative.

CDR3 nucleotide sequence: TGTGCCACCATGATGACTTTGTACCAAGAGACCCAGTACTTC. Translating gives CATMMTLYQETQYF. The rearrangement joins TRBV6-6 to TRBJ2-5; no reliable D call. V lost 10 bases and J lost 0, with 15 bases in between. The germline gives CDR1 MNHNY, CDR2 SVGAGI (reference sequence). This CDR3 is built from 14 residues.